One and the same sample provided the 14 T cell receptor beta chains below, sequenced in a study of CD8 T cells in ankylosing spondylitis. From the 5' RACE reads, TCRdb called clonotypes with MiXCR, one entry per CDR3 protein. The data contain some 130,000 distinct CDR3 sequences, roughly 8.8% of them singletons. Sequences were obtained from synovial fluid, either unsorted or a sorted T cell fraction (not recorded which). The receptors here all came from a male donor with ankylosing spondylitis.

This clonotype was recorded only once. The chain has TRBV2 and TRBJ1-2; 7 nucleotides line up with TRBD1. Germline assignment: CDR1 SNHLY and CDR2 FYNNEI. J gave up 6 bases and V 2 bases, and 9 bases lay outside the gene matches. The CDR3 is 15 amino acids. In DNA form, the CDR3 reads TGTGCCAGCAGTGAAACCTACGGGACAGAGAATGGCTACACCTTC. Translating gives CASSETYGTENGYTF.

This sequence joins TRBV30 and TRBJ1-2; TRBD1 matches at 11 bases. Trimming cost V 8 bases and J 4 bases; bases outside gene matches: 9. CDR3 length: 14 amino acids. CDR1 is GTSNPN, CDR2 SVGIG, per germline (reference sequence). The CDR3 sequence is CAGVDRGRRYGYTF. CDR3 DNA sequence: TGTGCCGGGGTGGACAGGGGGCGCCGCTATGGCTACACCTTC.

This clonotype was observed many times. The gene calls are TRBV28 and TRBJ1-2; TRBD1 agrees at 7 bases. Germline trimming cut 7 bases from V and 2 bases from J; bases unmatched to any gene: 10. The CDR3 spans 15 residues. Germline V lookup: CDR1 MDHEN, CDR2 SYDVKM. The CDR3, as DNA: TGTGCCAGCAACACAGGGGCCCTACTAAACTATGGCTACACCTTC. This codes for CASNTGALLNYGYTF.

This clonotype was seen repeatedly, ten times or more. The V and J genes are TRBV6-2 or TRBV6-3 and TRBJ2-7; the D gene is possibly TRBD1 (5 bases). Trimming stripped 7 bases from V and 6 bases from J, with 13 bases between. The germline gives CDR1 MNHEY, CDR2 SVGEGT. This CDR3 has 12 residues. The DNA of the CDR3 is TGTGCCAGCACCGACCCAGGGTCCGAGCAGTACTTC. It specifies CASTDPGSEQYF.

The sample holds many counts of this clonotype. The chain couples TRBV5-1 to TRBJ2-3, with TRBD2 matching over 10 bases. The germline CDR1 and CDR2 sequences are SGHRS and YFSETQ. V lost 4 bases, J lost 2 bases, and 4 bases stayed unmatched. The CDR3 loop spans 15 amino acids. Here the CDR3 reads CASSTGTSVTDTQYF. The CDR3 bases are TGCGCCAGCAGCACCGGGACTAGCGTCACAGATACGCAGTATTTT.

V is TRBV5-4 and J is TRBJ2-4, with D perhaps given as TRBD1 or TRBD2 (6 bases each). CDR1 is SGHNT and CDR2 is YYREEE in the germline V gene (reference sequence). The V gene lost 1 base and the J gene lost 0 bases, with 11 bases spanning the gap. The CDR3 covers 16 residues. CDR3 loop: CASSLPGALAKNIQYF. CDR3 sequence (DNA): TGTGCCAGCAGCTTGCCGGGGGCGTTAGCCAAAAACATTCAGTACTTC.

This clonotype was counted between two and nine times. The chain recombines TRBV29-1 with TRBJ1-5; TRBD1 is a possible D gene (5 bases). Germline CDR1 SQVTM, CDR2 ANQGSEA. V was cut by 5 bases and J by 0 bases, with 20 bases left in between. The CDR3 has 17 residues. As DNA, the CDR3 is TGCAGCGTTTCCGGGACGGGCAATAGATATAGCAATCAGCCCCAGCATTTT. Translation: CSVSGTGNRYSNQPQHF.

CDR3 loop: CASSRGWDPYTF. CDR3 nucleotide sequence: TGTGCCAGCAGTCGGGGGTGGGACCCCTACACCTTC. The V and J genes are TRBV25-1 and TRBJ1-2; weak D call: TRBD1 (5 bases). CDR1 MGHDK and CDR2 SYGVNS come from the germline V gene. Trimming removed 5 bases at V and 10 bases at J, with 14 bases between. CDR3 length: 12 amino acids.

CDR3: CAGFRQGVSGANVLTF. CDR3 DNA: TGTGCCGGCTTCCGGCAGGGCGTCTCTGGGGCCAACGTCCTGACTTTC. The chain is built from TRBV6-1 and TRBJ2-6; D is perhaps TRBD1 (5 bases). CDR1 is MNHNS, CDR2 SASEGT, per germline. With 11 bases removed from V and 0 bases from J, the gap between germline ends came to 17 bases. CDR3 size: 16 residues.

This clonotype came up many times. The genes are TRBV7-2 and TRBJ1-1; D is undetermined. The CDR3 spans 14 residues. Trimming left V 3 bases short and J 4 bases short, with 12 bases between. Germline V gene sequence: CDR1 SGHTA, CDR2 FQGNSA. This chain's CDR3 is CASSFHFLATEAFF. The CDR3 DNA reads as TGTGCCAGCAGCTTTCATTTTCTGGCCACTGAAGCTTTCTTT. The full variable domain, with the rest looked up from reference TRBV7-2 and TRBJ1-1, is GAGVSQSPSNKVTEKGKDVELRCDPISGHTALYWYRQSLGQGLEFLIYFQGNSAPDKSGLPSDRFSAERTGGSVSTLTIQRTQQEDSAVYLCASSFHFLATEAFFGQGTRLTVV.

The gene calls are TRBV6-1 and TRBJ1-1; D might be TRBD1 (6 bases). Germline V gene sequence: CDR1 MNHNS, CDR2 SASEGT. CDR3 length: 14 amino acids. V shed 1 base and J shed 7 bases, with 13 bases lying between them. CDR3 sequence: CASSEDGGPREAFF. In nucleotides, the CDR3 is TGTGCCAGCAGTGAAGATGGGGGGCCCCGTGAAGCTTTCTTT.

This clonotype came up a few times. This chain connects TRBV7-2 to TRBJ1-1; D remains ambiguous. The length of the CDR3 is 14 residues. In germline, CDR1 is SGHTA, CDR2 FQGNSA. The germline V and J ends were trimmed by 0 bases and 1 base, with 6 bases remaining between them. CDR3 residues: CASSLAAGNTEAFF. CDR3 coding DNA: TGTGCCAGCAGCTTAGCAGCCGGGAACACTGAAGCTTTCTTT.

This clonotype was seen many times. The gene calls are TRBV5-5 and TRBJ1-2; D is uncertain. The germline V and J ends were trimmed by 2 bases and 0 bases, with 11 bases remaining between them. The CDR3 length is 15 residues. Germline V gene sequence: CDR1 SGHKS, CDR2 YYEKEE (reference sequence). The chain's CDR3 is CASSFRAATNYGYTF. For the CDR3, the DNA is TGTGCCAGCAGCTTCCGGGCAGCCACTAACTATGGCTACACCTTC.

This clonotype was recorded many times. CDR3 DNA: TGTGCCAGCTCACCGGCCCTCACCTACAATGAGCAGTTCTTC. Residues: CASSPALTYNEQFF. V and J are TRBV18 and TRBJ2-1; no firm D call. V was cut by 3 bases and J by 2 bases, with 8 bases left in between. Germline lookup yields CDR1 KGHSH and CDR2 LQKENI. The CDR3 runs 14 residues.